This T cell receptor beta chain was recovered during a study of shared clonotypes between healthy human individuals. Study results and caveats: Apart from blood, nothing was sampled; tissue repertoires likely differ. Naive subsets, compared against memory subsets, generally had larger estimated richness values.

The ends were cut back, 5 bases at V and 3 bases at J, with 9 bases in the middle. Germline V lookup: CDR1 SGHRS, CDR2 YFSETQ. CDR3 length: 12 amino acids. Points on this clone: Its antigen is still unknown. This specimen includes other DNA sequences encoding the same CDR3.

Repertoires were generated with immunoSEQ multiplex PCR, while TCRdb's copy carries only in-frame clones and drops some. There are 2.3 million or so clones in the sample; 93% occur only once, and 0.35% to 0.5% lies in the top ten. Sequencing input: naive CD4+ T cells from PBMCs. The subset was: CD45RA+ positively selected. This TCR derives from a man between 18 and 35 years old in good health. Some clones in this sample may be carry-over from other donors' samples. The chain employs TRBV5-1 and TRBJ2-7, with TRBD1 as a possible D gene (6 bases). The CDR3 is CASRPDSYEQYF. DNA of the CDR3: TGCGCCAGCAGACCGGACAGCTACGAGCAGTACTTC.